This is a list of T cell receptor beta chains from one sample in a study of human T cells and chemical hapten exposure. MiXCR was run by TCRdb on the 5' RACE reads, yielding one entry per CDR3 protein. Counted here are approximately 150,000 distinct CDR3 sequences, 4.1% occurring once; the ten biggest clones make up under 1.5%. The receptor source for this set is a female donor in good health. CDR3s include the opening cysteine and the closing phenylalanine or tryptophan. D genes are given only for firm matches. A clone size is listed for some rows: how often the clone was seen (once, few, many), or a class if it is expanded.

J: TRBJ1-5; V: TRBV12-3/TRBV12-4; size: many; D: .; CDR3: CASSPQVLNQPQHF; DNA: TGTGCCAGCAGTCCTCAGGTTCTCAATCAGCCCCAGCATTTT
J: TRBJ2-3; V: TRBV20-1; size: many; D: .; CDR3: CSAEGRGLEDTQYF; DNA: TGCAGTGCTGAAGGGCGGGGGCTGGAAGATACGCAGTATTTT
J: TRBJ2-3; V: TRBV20-1; size: few; D: TRBD2; CDR3: CSASSTSERYRSTDTQYF; DNA: TGCAGTGCTAGTTCCACTAGCGAGAGATACCGCAGCACAGATACGCAGTATTTT
J: TRBJ1-5; V: TRBV6-1; size: many; D: .; CDR3: CASRPPQHF; DNA: TGTGCCAGCCGCCCCCCCCAGCATTTT
J: TRBJ1-1; V: TRBV7-9; size: many; D: .; CDR3: CASSLVEDTEAFF; DNA: TGTGCCAGCAGCTTAGTTGAGGACACTGAAGCTTTCTTT
J: TRBJ2-5; V: TRBV19; size: many; D: .; CDR3: CASSDLGDYQETQYF; DNA: TGTGCCAGTAGTGATCTGGGGGACTACCAAGAGACCCAGTACTTC
J: TRBJ1-4; V: TRBV2; size: few; D: .; CDR3: CASKRNRVPQTNEKLFF; DNA: TGTGCCAGCAAAAGAAACCGGGTCCCCCAGACTAATGAAAAACTGTTTTTT
J: TRBJ1-1; V: TRBV29-1; size: many; D: .; CDR3: CSVERAAGETEAFF; DNA: TGCAGCGTTGAACGGGCCGCGGGGGAAACTGAAGCTTTCTTT
J: TRBJ2-1; V: TRBV9; size: .; D: .; CDR3: CASAYRGEQFF; DNA: TGTGCCAGCGCTTACCGGGGTGAGCAGTTCTTC
J: TRBJ2-2; V: TRBV12-3/TRBV12-4; size: .; D: .; CDR3: CASSLHGGTGELFF; DNA: TGTGCCAGCAGTTTACACGGGGGCACCGGGGAGCTGTTTTTT
J: TRBJ2-3; V: TRBV3-1; size: .; D: .; CDR3: CASSQEWGHRGTDTQYF; DNA: TGTGCCAGCAGCCAAGAATGGGGACATAGGGGCACAGATACGCAGTATTTT
J: TRBJ2-7; V: TRBV27; size: many; D: .; CDR3: CATRTGGNEQYF; DNA: TGTGCCACCCGGACCGGAGGCAACGAGCAGTACTTC
J: TRBJ1-1; V: TRBV10-3; size: many; D: TRBD1; CDR3: CAISGDRTEAFF; DNA: TGTGCCATCAGTGGGGACAGGACGGAGGCTTTCTTT
J: TRBJ1-1; V: TRBV20-1; size: many; D: .; CDR3: CSARTQQGTEAFF; DNA: TGCAGTGCTAGAACACAACAGGGCACTGAAGCTTTCTTT
J: TRBJ1-1; V: TRBV7-8; size: many; D: .; CDR3: CASSLKGMHTEAFF; DNA: TGTGCCAGCAGCTTAAAGGGGATGCACACTGAAGCTTTCTTT
J: TRBJ1-1; V: TRBV7-3; size: .; D: .; CDR3: CASSSGRIMNTEAFF; DNA: TGTGCCAGCAGCTCCGGTAGGATAATGAACACTGAAGCTTTCTTT
J: TRBJ1-1; V: TRBV2; size: many; D: .; CDR3: CASDGRPNTEAFF; DNA: TGTGCCAGCGACGGACGCCCGAACACTGAAGCTTTCTTT
J: TRBJ2-1; V: TRBV7-3; size: many; D: .; CDR3: CASSTRGTRSYNEQFF; DNA: TGTGCCAGCAGCACGCGGGGTACCCGCTCCTACAATGAGCAGTTCTTC
J: TRBJ1-4; V: TRBV7-2; size: many; D: .; CDR3: CASSSRRGETNEKLFF; DNA: TGTGCCAGCAGCTCACGGAGGGGAGAAACTAATGAAAAACTGTTTTTT
J: TRBJ2-7; V: TRBV5-8; size: many; D: .; CDR3: CASSRGGSSYEQYF; DNA: TGTGCCAGCAGCAGGGGGGGCAGCTCCTACGAGCAGTACTTC
J: TRBJ1-4; V: TRBV10-3; size: many; D: .; CDR3: CASSRQRNEKLFF; DNA: TGTGCCAGCTCTCGACAGAGAAATGAAAAACTGTTTTTT
J: TRBJ1-1; V: TRBV7-2; size: many; D: TRBD1; CDR3: CASSRDRGPGAFF; DNA: TGTGCCAGCAGCCGGGACAGGGGCCCCGGAGCTTTCTTT
J: TRBJ2-2; V: TRBV6-5; size: many; D: .; CDR3: CASSYKGGTIWTGELFF; DNA: TGTGCCAGCAGTTACAAGGGGGGGACAATTTGGACCGGGGAGCTGTTTTTT
J: TRBJ2-1; V: TRBV9; size: .; D: .; CDR3: CASSVLGNEQFF; DNA: TGTGCCAGCAGCGTCCTGGGGAATGAGCAGTTCTTC
J: TRBJ2-3; V: TRBV12-3/TRBV12-4; size: many; D: TRBD2; CDR3: CASSLTSGRADTQYF; DNA: TGTGCCAGCAGTCTAACTAGCGGTCGAGCAGATACGCAGTATTTT
J: TRBJ2-1; V: TRBV20-1; size: few; D: .; CDR3: CSAKRSNEQFF; DNA: TGCAGTGCAAAACGAAGTAATGAGCAGTTCTTC
J: TRBJ1-5; V: TRBV6-2/TRBV6-3; size: many; D: TRBD1; CDR3: CASSEDRAYQPQHF; DNA: TGTGCCAGCAGTGAGGACAGGGCATATCAGCCCCAGCATTTT
J: TRBJ1-4; V: TRBV19; size: few; D: .; CDR3: CASSMSGGCGEKLFF; DNA: TGTGCCAGTAGTATGAGTGGAGGGTGTGGAGAAAAACTGTTTTTT
J: TRBJ1-5; V: TRBV5-6; size: .; D: .; CDR3: CASSVRGALPWPQHF; DNA: TGTGCCAGCAGCGTGAGGGGGGCTCTACCTTGGCCCCAGCATTTT
J: TRBJ2-3; V: TRBV7-2; size: many; D: .; CDR3: CASINRWGGTDTQYF; DNA: TGTGCCAGCATCAATAGGTGGGGGGGCACAGATACGCAGTATTTT
J: TRBJ2-2; V: TRBV6-6; size: many; D: .; CDR3: CASSRIGVNTGELFF; DNA: TGTGCCAGCAGTCGCATTGGGGTGAACACCGGGGAGCTGTTTTTT
J: TRBJ1-2; V: TRBV21-1; size: many; D: .; CDR3: CASSKAGTTHNYGYTF; DNA: TGTGCCAGCAGCAAAGCAGGGACAACGCATAACTATGGCTACACCTTC
J: TRBJ2-1; V: TRBV12-5; size: many; D: .; CDR3: CASGLFGATEQFF; DNA: TGTGCTAGTGGTCTATTCGGGGCGACTGAGCAGTTCTTC
J: TRBJ1-4; V: TRBV12-3/TRBV12-4; size: many; D: .; CDR3: CASREVSEKLFF; DNA: TGTGCCAGCAGGGAGGTCAGCGAAAAACTGTTTTTT
J: TRBJ2-1; V: TRBV6-6; size: many; D: .; CDR3: CATLGGRVHEQFF; DNA: TGTGCCACCCTCGGAGGCAGGGTTCATGAGCAGTTCTTC
J: TRBJ2-2; V: TRBV5-1; size: many; D: .; CDR3: CASSLVGFSTGELFF; DNA: TGCGCCAGCAGCTTGGTGGGGTTTAGCACCGGGGAGCTGTTTTTT
J: TRBJ1-1; V: TRBV28; size: many; D: .; CDR3: CASKGSDSEAFF; DNA: TGTGCCAGCAAAGGGAGTGACAGTGAAGCTTTCTTT
J: TRBJ2-4; V: TRBV15; size: many; D: .; CDR3: CATSRDHSGGAKNIQYF; DNA: TGTGCCACCAGCAGAGATCATAGTGGGGGAGCCAAAAACATTCAGTACTTC
J: TRBJ2-7; V: TRBV5-1; size: many; D: .; CDR3: CASSPSRNPYEQYF; DNA: TGCGCCAGCAGCCCATCCCGAAACCCCTACGAGCAGTACTTC
J: TRBJ2-2; V: TRBV12-3/TRBV12-4; size: many; D: .; CDR3: CASSLLGGELFF; DNA: TGTGCCAGCAGTTTATTAGGCGGGGAGCTGTTTTTT
J: TRBJ1-2; V: TRBV7-2; size: many; D: .; CDR3: CASSPSGTLHYGYTF; DNA: TGTGCCAGCAGCCCATCCGGGACACTCCACTATGGCTACACCTTC